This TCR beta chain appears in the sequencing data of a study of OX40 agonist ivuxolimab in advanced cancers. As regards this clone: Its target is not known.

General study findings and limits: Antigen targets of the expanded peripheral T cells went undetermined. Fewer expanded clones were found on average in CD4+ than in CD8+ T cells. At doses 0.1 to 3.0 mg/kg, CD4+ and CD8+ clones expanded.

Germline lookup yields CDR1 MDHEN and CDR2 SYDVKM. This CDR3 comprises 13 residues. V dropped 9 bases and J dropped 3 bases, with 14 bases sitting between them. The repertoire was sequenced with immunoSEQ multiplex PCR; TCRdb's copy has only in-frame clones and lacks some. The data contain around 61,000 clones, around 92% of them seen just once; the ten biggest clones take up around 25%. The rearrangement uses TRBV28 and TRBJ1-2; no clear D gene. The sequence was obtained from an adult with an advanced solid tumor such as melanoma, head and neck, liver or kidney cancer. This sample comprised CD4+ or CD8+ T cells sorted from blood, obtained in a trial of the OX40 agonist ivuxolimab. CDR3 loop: CASGLAEDYGYTF. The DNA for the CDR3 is TGTGCCAGTGGACTCGCCGAGGACTATGGCTACACCTTC.